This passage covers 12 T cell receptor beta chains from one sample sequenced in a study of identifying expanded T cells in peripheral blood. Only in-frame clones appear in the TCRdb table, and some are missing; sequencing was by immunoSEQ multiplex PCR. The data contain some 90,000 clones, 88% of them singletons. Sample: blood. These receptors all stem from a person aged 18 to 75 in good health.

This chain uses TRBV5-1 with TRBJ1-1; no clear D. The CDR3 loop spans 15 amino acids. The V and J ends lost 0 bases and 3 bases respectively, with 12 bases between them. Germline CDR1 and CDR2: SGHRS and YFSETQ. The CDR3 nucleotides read TGCGCCAGCAGCTTGGCCGCATGGTCGGACACTGAAGCTTTCTTT. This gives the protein CASSLAAWSDTEAFF.

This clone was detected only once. CDR3 DNA: TGTGCCAGCAGCGCGGGGGGCCGCCACAATGAGCAGTTCTTC. Its translation is CASSAGGRHNEQFF. The chain employs TRBV7-2 and TRBJ2-1, with 8 bases fitting TRBD2. V gave up 5 bases and J gave up 5 bases; unmatched junction bases: 5. Germline loops: CDR1 SGHTA, CDR2 FQGNSA. The CDR3 spans 14 residues. Variable domain in full (rest from reference TRBV7-2 and TRBJ2-1): GAGVSQSPSNKVTEKGKDVELRCDPISGHTALYWYRQSLGQGLEFLIYFQGNSAPDKSGLPSDRFSAERTGGSVSTLTIQRTQQEDSAVYLCASSAGGRHNEQFFGPGTRLTVL.

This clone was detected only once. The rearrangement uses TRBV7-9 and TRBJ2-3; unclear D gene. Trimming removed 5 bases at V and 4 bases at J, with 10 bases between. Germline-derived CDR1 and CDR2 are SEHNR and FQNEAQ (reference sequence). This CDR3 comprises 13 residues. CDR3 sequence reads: CASSLDPADTQYF. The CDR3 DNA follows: TGTGCCAGCAGCCTGGATCCGGCAGATACGCAGTATTTT. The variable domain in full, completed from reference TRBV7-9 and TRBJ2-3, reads DTGVSQNPRHKITKRGQNVTFRCDPISEHNRLYWYRQTLGQGPEFLTYFQNEAQLEKSRLLSDRFSAERPKGSFSTLEIQRTEQGDSAMYLCASSLDPADTQYFGPGTRLTVL.

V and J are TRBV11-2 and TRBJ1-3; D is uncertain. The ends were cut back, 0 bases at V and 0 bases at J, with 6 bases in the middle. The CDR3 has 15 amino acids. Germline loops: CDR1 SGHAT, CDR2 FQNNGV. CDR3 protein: CASSLDLTSGNTIYF. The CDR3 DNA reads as TGTGCCAGCAGCTTAGATCTCACCTCTGGAAACACCATATATTTT.

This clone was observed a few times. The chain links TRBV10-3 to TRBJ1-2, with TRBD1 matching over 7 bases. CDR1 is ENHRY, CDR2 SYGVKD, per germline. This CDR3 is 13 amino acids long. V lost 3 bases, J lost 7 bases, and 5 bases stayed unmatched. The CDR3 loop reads CAISDVQGFGYTF. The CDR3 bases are TGTGCCATCAGTGACGTACAGGGGTTTGGCTACACCTTC.

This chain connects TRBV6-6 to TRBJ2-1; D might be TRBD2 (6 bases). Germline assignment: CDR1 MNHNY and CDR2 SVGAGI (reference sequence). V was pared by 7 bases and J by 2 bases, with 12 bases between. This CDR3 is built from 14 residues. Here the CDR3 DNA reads TGTGCCAGCACTCCGGGGGTGGCCTACAATGAGCAGTTCTTC. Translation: CASTPGVAYNEQFF.

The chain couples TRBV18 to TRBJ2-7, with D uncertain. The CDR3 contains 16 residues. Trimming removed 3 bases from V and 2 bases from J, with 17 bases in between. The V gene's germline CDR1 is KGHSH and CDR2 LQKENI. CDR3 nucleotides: TGTGCCAGCTCACCCCGGCACTCGAGGTTAACCTACGAGCAGTACTTC. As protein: CASSPRHSRLTYEQYF.

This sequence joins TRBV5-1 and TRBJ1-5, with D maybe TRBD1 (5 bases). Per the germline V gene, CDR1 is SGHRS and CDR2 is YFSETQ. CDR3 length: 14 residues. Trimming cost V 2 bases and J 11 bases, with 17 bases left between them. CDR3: CASSFSGDQEAQHF. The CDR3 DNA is TGCGCCAGCAGCTTTTCCGGGGACCAGGAAGCCCAGCATTTT.

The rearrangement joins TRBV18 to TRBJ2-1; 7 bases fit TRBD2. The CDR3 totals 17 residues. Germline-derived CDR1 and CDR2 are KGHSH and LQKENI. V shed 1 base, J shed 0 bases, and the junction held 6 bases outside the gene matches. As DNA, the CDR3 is TGTGCCAGCTCACCACGGAGGACTAGTGGCTCCTACAATGAGCAGTTCTTC. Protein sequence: CASSPRRTSGSYNEQFF. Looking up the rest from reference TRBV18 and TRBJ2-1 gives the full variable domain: NAGVMQNPRHLVRRRGQEARLRCSPMKGHSHVYWYRQLPEEGLKFMVYLQKENIIDESGMPKERFSAEFPKEGPSILRIQQVVRGDSAAYFCASSPRRTSGSYNEQFFGPGTRLTVL.

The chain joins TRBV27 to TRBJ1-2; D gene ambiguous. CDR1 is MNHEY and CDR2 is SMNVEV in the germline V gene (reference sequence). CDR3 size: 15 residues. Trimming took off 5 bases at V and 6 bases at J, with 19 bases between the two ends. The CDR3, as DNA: TGTGCCAGCAGTCGACCGAAGGCCCCGATGAATGGCTACACCTTC. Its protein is CASSRPKAPMNGYTF.

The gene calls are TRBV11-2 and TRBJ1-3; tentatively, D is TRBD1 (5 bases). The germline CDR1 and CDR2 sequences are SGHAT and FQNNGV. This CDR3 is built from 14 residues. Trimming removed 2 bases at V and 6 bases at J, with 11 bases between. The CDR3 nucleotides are TGTGCCAGCAGCTTAATGGGGCAGGCAAACACCATATATTTT. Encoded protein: CASSLMGQANTIYF. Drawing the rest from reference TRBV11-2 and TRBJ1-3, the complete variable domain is EAGVAQSPRYKIIEKRQSVAFWCNPISGHATLYWYQQILGQGPKLLIQFQNNGVVDDSQLPKDRFSAERLKGVDSTLKIQPAKLEDSAVYLCASSLMGQANTIYFGEGSWLTVV.

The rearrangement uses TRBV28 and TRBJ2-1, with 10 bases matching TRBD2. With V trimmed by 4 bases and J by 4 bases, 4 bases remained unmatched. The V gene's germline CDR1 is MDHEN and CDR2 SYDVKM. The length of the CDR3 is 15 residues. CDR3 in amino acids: CASSSPSGGYNEQFF. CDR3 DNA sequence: TGTGCCAGCAGTTCCCCTAGCGGGGGATACAATGAGCAGTTCTTC. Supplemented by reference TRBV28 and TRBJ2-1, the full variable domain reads DVKVTQSSRYLVKRTGEKVFLECVQDMDHENMFWYRQDPGLGLRLIYFSYDVKMKEKGDIPEGYSVSREKKERFSLILESASTNQTSMYLCASSSPSGGYNEQFFGPGTRLTVL.